The rows below give T cell receptor beta chains drawn from one sample of a study of shared clonotypes between healthy human individuals. Method: immunoSEQ multiplex PCR; TCRdb's copy keeps in-frame clones and lacks some. The sample contains about 2.1 million clones, about 93% of which appear only once. The specimen sequenced was naive CD8+ T cells from PBMCs. These TCRs come from a man between 18 and 29 years old in good health. Some clones in this sample may be carry-over from other donors' samples. Both conserved end residues are trimmed from each CDR3.

TRBJ1-2 | TRBV15 | ATGSDRVDYGYT
TRBJ2-2 | TRBV6-4 | ASSALAGANTGELF
TRBJ1-1 | TRBV9 | ASSHGSGKINTEAF
TRBJ1-1 | TRBV20-1 | SARLGAEAF
TRBJ2-7 | TRBV19 | ASSMGAWDEQY
TRBJ2-7 | TRBV28 | ASSSYRAQQY
TRBJ2-7 | TRBV19 | ASSELAGGAHEQY
TRBJ2-5 | TRBV27 | ASHKGETQY
TRBJ1-2 | TRBV7-2 | ASSPGQGQPWGYT
TRBJ2-2 | TRBV2 | ASSNSGANTGELF
TRBJ1-2 | TRBV7-5 | ARSLAIDGYGYT
TRBJ2-3 | TRBV6-5 | ASFTGVDTDTQY
TRBJ2-1 | TRBV9 | ASSAAGDNEQF
TRBJ2-7 | TRBV27 | ASSLASGTFDEQY
TRBJ1-2 | TRBV5-8 | ASSLPNLYGYT
TRBJ2-5 | TRBV18 | ASSPVGGVGD
TRBJ2-5 | TRBV28 | ASSSGLAGETQY
TRBJ2-3 | TRBV10-2 | ASSATGPSTDTQY
TRBJ2-3 | TRBV7-2 | ASSYNGQPRTDTQY
TRBJ2-1 | TRBV7-8 | ASSLKGGSASNEQF
TRBJ1-3 | TRBV25-1 | ASSESDTIY
TRBJ1-2 | TRBV29-1 | SVAVRDRAWDGYT
TRBJ1-3 | TRBV28 | ASSFWDSGNTIY
TRBJ1-5 | TRBV6-1 | ASSDRAFTQPQH
TRBJ1-1 | TRBV19 | ASTKTGLKTEAF
TRBJ1-5 | TRBV19 | ASSLFSNQPQH
TRBJ2-2 | TRBV15 | ATSSREDTGELF
TRBJ2-5 | TRBV28 | ASSLWAGVSPETQY
TRBJ2-7 | TRBV29-1 | SAGSYEQY
TRBJ2-2 | TRBV4-1 | ASSPLLEGGELF
TRBJ2-7 | TRBV28 | ASSLSAGVLYEQY
TRBJ2-2 | TRBV10-3 | AISLNAGELF
TRBJ2-5 | TRBV7-9 | ASSSPLGVPAGDQY
TRBJ2-2 | TRBV11-3 | ASSSGGDTGELF
TRBJ2-7 | TRBV4-3 | ASSQHYGTLYEQY
TRBJ1-1 | TRBV19 | ASSGQNTEAF
TRBJ2-7 | TRBV11-2 | ASSSSSYGESYEQY
TRBJ1-1 | TRBV6-5 | ASSWGRVGGSTEAF
TRBJ2-7 | TRBV29-1 | SVESPSGSSYEQY
TRBJ2-6 | TRBV4-2 | ASSGEDLAISGANVLT
TRBJ2-7 | TRBV19 | ASSMGFLESYEQY
TRBJ1-1 | TRBV7-9 | ASGGPGAFGDTEAF
TRBJ2-4 | TRBV7-9 | ASSPPLAKNIQY
TRBJ2-1 | TRBV7-9 | ASSLASGRHNEQF
TRBJ2-7 | TRBV5-1 | ASSLWASGSGASYEQY
TRBJ2-1 | TRBV14 | ASSQVGSWNEQF
TRBJ2-7 | TRBV4-1 | ASSQDLDLTYEQY
TRBJ1-5 | TRBV10-2 | ASRLGTVSNQPQH
TRBJ2-7 | TRBV7-9 | ASSSGQSAYEQY
TRBJ2-5 | TRBV27 | ASSLQSRGETQY
TRBJ2-7 | TRBV18 | ASSPPAGGYEQY
TRBJ2-7 | TRBV5-1 | ASSFRQGAYEQY
TRBJ2-7 | TRBV4-3 | ASSHGTGAYEQY
TRBJ2-7 | TRBV29-1 | SVGQGWYEQY